Presented here are 3 T cell receptor beta chains from one specimen sequenced in a study of control samples from healthy donors and cancer patients. TCRdb's copy holds only in-frame clones and misses some; the assay was immunoSEQ multiplex PCR. The sample contains about 75,000 clones, about four fifths of which appear only once. The source material was blood. These receptor sequences come from a man between 45 and 60 years old in good health.

The gene calls are TRBV6-1 and TRBJ1-5, with 11 bases identical to TRBD1. V dropped 3 bases and J dropped 6; count of bases not matched to a gene: 4. Germline V gene lookup returns CDR1 MNHNS and CDR2 SASEGT. This CDR3 is 15 amino acids long. CDR3 sequence (DNA): TGTGCCAGCAGTGAGCGGACAGGGGGCGTTCAGCCCCAGCATTTT. It specifies CASSERTGGVQPQHF.

The chain links TRBV28 to TRBJ1-5; no firm D call. The germline CDR1 and CDR2 sequences are MDHEN and SYDVKM. V dropped 8 bases and J dropped 8 bases, with 19 bases sitting between them. The CDR3 runs to 14 residues. The CDR3 reads CASRHHTRLKPQHF. In nucleotides, the CDR3 is TGTGCCAGCCGCCACCATACTCGTCTGAAGCCCCAGCATTTT.

In this sample, this clone turned up once. The rearrangement uses TRBV7-9 and TRBJ1-5; a weak D match, TRBD1 (5 bases). In germline, CDR1 is SEHNR, CDR2 FQNEAQ (reference sequence). With 1 base removed from V and 11 bases from J, the gap between germline ends came to 30 bases. This CDR3 comprises 19 residues. This chain's CDR3 is CASSLGGGPGNKRQSAQHF. CDR3 DNA sequence: TGTGCCAGCAGCTTAGGAGGAGGTCCAGGGAATAAGCGTCAATCAGCCCAGCATTTT.